The following is a TCR beta chain sequence with its context. The data belong to a study of blood T cell repertoires in COVID-19. As for the study in general: Spain, Italy and the United States supplied samples that represented acute and convalescent COVID-19. T cells, B-cell-depleted T cells, or PBMCs provided the cDNA or gDNA that served as material.

CDR1 is LGHNA and CDR2 is YSLEER in the germline V gene. This CDR3 region has 17 residues. The V and J ends lost 4 bases and 7 bases, in that order; junction bases with no gene match: 12. Seattle patient enrollment occurred during active infection, with longitudinal follow-up thereafter. Original methodology: Nucleated cell number was recorded as an estimate derived from reference gene primer amplification. Only in-frame clones appear in the TCRdb table, and some are missing; sequencing was by immunoSEQ multiplex PCR. From that table come the V and J calls and clone size; the DNA was used to work out D and trimming. The sample holds over 200,000 clones, under 90% seen once.

The sequencing sample was made of peripheral blood. The clonotype comes from a man aged 50-60 years with COVID-19, enrolled during active disease. V and J are TRBV4-3 and TRBJ2-1, with 11 bases that match TRBD2. In nucleotides, the CDR3 is TGCGCCAGCAGCCCGACCGGGGGTAGCGGGGGGGCTAATGAGCAGTTCTTC. Protein sequence: CASSPTGGSGGANEQFF.